This T cell receptor (beta chain) was sequenced during a study of blood T cell repertoires in COVID-19 (dated by TCRdb to 2020 to 2021). Describing the broader study: Samples covering the acute and convalescent phases of COVID-19 were provided by collaborators in the United States, Italy and Spain. Deeply sampled blood TCRbeta repertoires from subjects exposed to, actively infected with, or recovered from COVID-19 were included in the dataset. Samples were obtained from the ongoing ImmuneRACE study (first 160 participants) and from roughly 1,300 subjects provided by 6 global collaborators. A freely available public database, intended as a resource for researchers studying the immune response to SARS-CoV-2, is where the repertoires were released. HLA class I and class II types, where available, came from metadata supplied by the sample provider rather than from assay-based typing. The material from the prospective study consisted of cDNA or gDNA derived from T cells, B-cell-depleted T cells, or PBMCs. Sample metadata almost always included a de-identified subject ID, COVID-19 status, age in years and sex. Study-wide conclusions, independent of this receptor: Clinical and demographic metadata were provided uncurated, with the amount varying by source and participant.

The CDR3 runs 13 residues from the cysteine to the phenylalanine. Kept here is only the CDR3 DNA, which spans 39 bases and is read in frame from base 1. V drops 7 bases and J drops 2 bases, leaving 10 bases in between. CDR1 and CDR2 are drawn from the germline V gene (reference sequence): LGHDT, YNNKEL. Comment on this clone: Its antigen remains unidentified. No much larger clone is present one base from it, and per-base qualities are unavailable.

Whole blood was collected in K2EDTA tubes by collaborating institutions according to the institutions' own protocols. For TCRbeta analysis, collaborators shipped samples as frozen whole blood, isolated PBMCs, or DNA extracted from either of those sample types. TCRbeta CDR3 regions were amplified from genomic DNA using the immunoSEQ Assay, a bias-controlled multiplex PCR. For the original study's pipeline: The number of nucleated cells in each sample was estimated from the amplification of reference gene primers within the assay. To quantify the absolute abundance of each unique TCRbeta CDR3 rearrangement, sequence reads were collapsed and filtered. For each sample, productive Simpson clonality was calculated by taking the square root of Simpson's diversity index across productive rearrangements. The clones in this table, taken by TCRdb from immuneACCESS, are in-frame only. Not every clone is retained; where verified, under half of the shortfall comes from an unresolved V gene, and the cause of the rest is unknown. Clonal size and the V and J genes are those of that table, whereas D and trimming came from the DNA. The sample includes approximately 470,000 clones, with 80% to 90% observed a single time. Jointly, the top ten make up under 4% of the sample.

The source of this sequence is a human donor in a cohort sampled during active COVID-19. The chain is assembled from TRBV3-1 (or the pseudogene TRBV3-2) and TRBJ2-3; the D gene is possibly TRBD2, with 5 bases matching. The sequencing input was peripheral blood. CDR3 loop: CASTKGATDTQYF. The DNA reads TGTGCCAGCACAAAGGGAGCCACAGATACGCAGTATTTT.